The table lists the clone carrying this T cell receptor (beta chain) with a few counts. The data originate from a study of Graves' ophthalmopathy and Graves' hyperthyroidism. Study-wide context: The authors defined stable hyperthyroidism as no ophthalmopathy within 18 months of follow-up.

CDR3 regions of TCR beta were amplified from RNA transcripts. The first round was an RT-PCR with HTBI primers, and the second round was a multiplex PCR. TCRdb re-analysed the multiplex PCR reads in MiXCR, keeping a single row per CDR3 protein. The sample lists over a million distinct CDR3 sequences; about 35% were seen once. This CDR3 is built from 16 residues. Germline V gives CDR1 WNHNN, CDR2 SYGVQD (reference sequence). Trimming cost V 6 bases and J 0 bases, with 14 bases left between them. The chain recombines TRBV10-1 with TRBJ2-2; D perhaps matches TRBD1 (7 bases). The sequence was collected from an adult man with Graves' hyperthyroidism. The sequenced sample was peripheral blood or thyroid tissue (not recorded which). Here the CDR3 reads CASSQGGPSNTGELFF. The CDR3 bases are TGCGCCAGCAGCCAGGGGGGACCGTCGAACACCGGGGAGCTGTTTTTT.